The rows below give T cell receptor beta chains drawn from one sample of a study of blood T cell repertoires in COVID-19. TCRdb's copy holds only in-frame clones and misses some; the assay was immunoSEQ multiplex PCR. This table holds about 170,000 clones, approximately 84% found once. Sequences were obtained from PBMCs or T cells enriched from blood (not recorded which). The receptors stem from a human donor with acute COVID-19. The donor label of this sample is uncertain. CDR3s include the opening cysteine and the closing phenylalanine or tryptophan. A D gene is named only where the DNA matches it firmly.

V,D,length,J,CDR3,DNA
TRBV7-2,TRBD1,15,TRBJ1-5,CASSPDRGRNQPQHF,TGTGCCAGCAGCCCAGACAGGGGGCGGAATCAGCCCCAGCATTTT
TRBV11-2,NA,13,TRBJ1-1,CASSFFRNTEAFF,TGTGCCAGCAGCTTTTTCAGGAACACTGAAGCTTTCTTT
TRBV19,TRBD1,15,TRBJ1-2,CASSSPGQGNYGYTF,TGTGCCAGTAGTAGCCCAGGACAGGGGAACTATGGCTACACCTTC
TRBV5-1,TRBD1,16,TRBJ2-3,CASSRGDRGTSDTQYF,TGCGCCAGCAGCCGCGGGGACAGGGGGACCTCAGATACGCAGTATTTT
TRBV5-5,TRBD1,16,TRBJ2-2,CASSFRQGGNTGELFF,TGTGCCAGCAGCTTTAGACAGGGGGGAAACACCGGGGAGCTGTTTTTT
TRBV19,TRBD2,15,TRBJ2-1,CASSIGSGGNNEQFF,TGTGCCAGTAGTATAGGAAGCGGGGGAAACAATGAGCAGTTCTTC
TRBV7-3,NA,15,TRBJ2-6,CASSQGSSGANVLTF,TGTGCCAGCAGCCAGGGCAGCTCTGGGGCCAACGTCCTGACTTTC
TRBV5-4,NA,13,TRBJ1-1,CASSWTAHTEAFF,TGTGCCAGCAGTTGGACAGCCCACACTGAAGCTTTCTTT
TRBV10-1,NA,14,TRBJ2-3,CASSESPSLDTQYF,TGCGCCAGCAGTGAGTCGCCTAGCTTGGATACGCAGTATTTT
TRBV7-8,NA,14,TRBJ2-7,CASSPIGGDYEQYF,TGTGCCAGCAGCCCCATAGGGGGGGACTACGAGCAGTACTTC